The clone carrying this TCR beta chain was seen a few times. Its target is not known. Time point here: patch test 1, 2 weeks after DPC sensitization. The sample's treatment: therapeutic diphenylcyclopropenone sensitization with weekly scalp DPC. Blood collection took place prior to placing each patch test. Donation of samples came from alopecia patients who were 18 to 70 years old and suitable for DPC. The sample is drawn from a study of human T cells and chemical hapten exposure. From germline, CDR1 is ENHRY and CDR2 SYGVKD. V lost 5 bases to trimming and J lost 3 bases; unmatched junction nucleotides: 4. The CDR3 extends over 14 amino acids. Study findings and constraints: PT1 expanded TCR counts and patch test score were linked, and their correlation was positive. Donors' alopecia may make their immune response differ from healthy people's.

TCRdb re-called the RACE reads with MiXCR, one entry per CDR3 protein. The profile shows 90,000 or so distinct CDR3 sequences, about 11% of them singletons. J is TRBJ2-7 and V is TRBV10-3; 10 bases line up with TRBD2. Specimen: whole blood, collected in connection with sensitization to the hapten diphenylcyclopropenone (DPC). The sequence came from a man aged 35 to 55 with alopecia areata. Some clones in this sample may be carry-over from other donors' samples. The CDR3 sequence: CAISPGLASYEQYF. CDR3 sequence (DNA): TGTGCCATCAGTCCGGGACTAGCGAGCTACGAGCAGTACTTC.